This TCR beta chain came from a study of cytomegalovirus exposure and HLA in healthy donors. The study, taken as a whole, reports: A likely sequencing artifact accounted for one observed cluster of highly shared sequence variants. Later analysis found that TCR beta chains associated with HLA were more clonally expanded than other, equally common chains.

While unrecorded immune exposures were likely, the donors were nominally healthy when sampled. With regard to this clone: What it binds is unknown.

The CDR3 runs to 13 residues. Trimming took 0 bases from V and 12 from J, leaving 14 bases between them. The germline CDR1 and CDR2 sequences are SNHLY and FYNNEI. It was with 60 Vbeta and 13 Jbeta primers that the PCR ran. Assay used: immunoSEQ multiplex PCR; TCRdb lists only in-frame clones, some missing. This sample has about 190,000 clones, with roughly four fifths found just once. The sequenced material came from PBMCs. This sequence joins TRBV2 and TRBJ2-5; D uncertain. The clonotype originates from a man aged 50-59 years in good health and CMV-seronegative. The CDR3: CASSEAPGFEKYF. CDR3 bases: TGTGCCAGCAGTGAAGCCCCCGGGTTTGAGAAGTACTTC.